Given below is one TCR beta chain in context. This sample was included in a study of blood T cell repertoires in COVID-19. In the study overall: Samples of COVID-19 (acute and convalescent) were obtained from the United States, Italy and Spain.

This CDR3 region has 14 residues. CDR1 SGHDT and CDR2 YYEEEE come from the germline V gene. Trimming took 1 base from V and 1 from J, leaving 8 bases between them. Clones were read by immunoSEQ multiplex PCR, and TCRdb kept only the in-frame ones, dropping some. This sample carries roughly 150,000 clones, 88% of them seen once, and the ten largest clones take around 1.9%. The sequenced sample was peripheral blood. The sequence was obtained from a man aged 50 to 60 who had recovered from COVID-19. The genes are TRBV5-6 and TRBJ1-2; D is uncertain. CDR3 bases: TGTGCCAGCAGCTTGCAGGAAAGTAACTATGGCTACACCTTC. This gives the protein CASSLQESNYGYTF.